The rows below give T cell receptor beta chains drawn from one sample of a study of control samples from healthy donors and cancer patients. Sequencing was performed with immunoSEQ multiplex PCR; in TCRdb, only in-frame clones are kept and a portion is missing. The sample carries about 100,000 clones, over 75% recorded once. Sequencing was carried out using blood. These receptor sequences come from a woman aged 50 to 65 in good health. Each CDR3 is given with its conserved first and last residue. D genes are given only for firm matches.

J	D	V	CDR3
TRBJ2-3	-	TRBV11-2	CASTSTPGRQYF
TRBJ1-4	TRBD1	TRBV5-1	CASSSLPATGGAGEKLFF
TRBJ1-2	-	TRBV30	CAWRPRDPRGGYTF
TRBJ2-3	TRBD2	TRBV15	CATAPLAGVSTDTQYF
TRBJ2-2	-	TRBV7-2	CASSLVSSPTGELFF
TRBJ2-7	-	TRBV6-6	CATAGRSYEQYF
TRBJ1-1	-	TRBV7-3	CASSSSTDSEAFF
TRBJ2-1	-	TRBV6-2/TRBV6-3	CASSYSGRGSGDEQFF
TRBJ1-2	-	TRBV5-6	CASSLHVTALYGYTF
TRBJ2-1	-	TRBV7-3	CASSRGDTFGEQFF
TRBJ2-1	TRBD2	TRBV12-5	CASGLASGGHNEQFF
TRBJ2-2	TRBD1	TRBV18	CASSGQANTGELFF
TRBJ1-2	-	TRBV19	CASSIRDPAGYTF
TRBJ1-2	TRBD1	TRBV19	CASRLGQGNYGYTF
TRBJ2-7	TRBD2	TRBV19	CASSAKRGFPYEQYF
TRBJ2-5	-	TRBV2	CASRTRTRAETQYF
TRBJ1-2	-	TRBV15	CATSGRAGGYTF